Listed here are 31 T cell receptor beta chains from one sample, sequenced in a study of tumor-infiltrating lymphocytes in primary liver carcinoma. A primer in the constant region served to generate TCR beta cDNA from roughly 450 ng of total RNA. The TCR beta library was amplified through three nested multiplex PCR rounds in a modified ARM-PCR procedure. Investigators reported that the first two PCR rounds, at 10 cycles each, used TRBV1-TRBV30 forward primers with a C-beta reverse primer. Via MiXCR, TCRdb re-called the multiplex PCR reads, giving one row per CDR3 protein. The table lists roughly 120,000 distinct CDR3 sequences, around two thirds of them singletons, with over 7% in the top ten. Investigators took RNA and DNA out together from 20-30 mg of unsorted bulk tissue. The sample was liver tumor tissue from sampling region 1. Indicated subset: tumor region T1, superior pole. The receptors stem from a woman aged 60-75 years with primary liver carcinoma and hepatitis B virus infection.

On this clonotype itself: The junction differs from germline at one of its ends, possibly a read error. The chain is built from TRBV6-5 and TRBJ2-1, with 12 bases that match TRBD2. The CDR3 runs to 17 residues. Germline CDR1 MNHEY, CDR2 SVGAGI. CDR3 bases: TGTGCCAGTAGTTATTGGGCTAGCGGGAGGGCCAGGGATGTGCAGTTCTTC. This encodes CASSYWASGRARDVQFF.

This rearrangement joins TRBV30 to TRBJ2-3; D gene uncertain. V lost 3 bases and J lost 6, with 13 bases in between. The CDR3 loop spans 13 amino acids. Germline CDR1 GTSNPN, CDR2 SVGIG (reference sequence). The CDR3 bases are TGTGCCTGGAGAAGGTCACGTGGGGATACGCAGTATTTT. Amino acid sequence: CAWRRSRGDTQYF.

With respect to this clonotype: A read error may produce the germline difference seen at one junction end. The chain joins TRBV6-5 to TRBJ2-7, with D tentatively TRBD1 (5 bases). The CDR3 consists of 11 residues. CDR1 and CDR2 from the germline V gene are MNHEY and SVGAGI. The CDR3 reads CASRKGVWRHF. DNA for the CDR3: TGTGCCAGCAGAAAAGGGGTCTGGCGGCACTTC.

This clonotype was picked up one time. A read error may account for a junction end that differs from germline. The CDR3 here is CSVPGTSGKYEQFF. CDR3 sequence (DNA): TGCAGCGTTCCAGGGACTAGCGGGAAGTATGAGCAATTCTTC. The V gene is TRBV29-1, the J gene TRBJ2-1; 13 bases are a match to TRBD2. CDR1 is SQVTM, CDR2 ANQGSEA, per germline. The CDR3 sequence is 14 residues long.

In regard to this clonotype: A read error may produce the germline difference seen at one junction end. CDR3 sequence: CSVGGGGSRNTQYF. CDR3 in DNA: TGCAGTGTTGGTGGGGGAGGGTCCAGGAATACGCAATATTTT. The V gene is TRBV29-1, the J gene TRBJ2-3, with 7 bases fitting TRBD2. The CDR3 is 14 amino acids. Germline V lookup: CDR1 SQVTM, CDR2 ANQGSEA.

The gene calls are TRBV11-2 and TRBJ1-3; 7 nucleotides line up with TRBD1. V lost 3 bases and J lost 4; bases outside the gene matches: 6. The CDR3 is 15 residues long. The germline CDR1 and CDR2 sequences are SGHAT and FQNNGV. The CDR3 is CASSFTGEEGNTIYF. DNA for the CDR3: TGTGCCAGCAGCTTTACAGGGGAGGAGGGAAACACCATATATTTT.

This clonotype was counted ten times or more. The chain carries TRBV28 and TRBJ1-1, with TRBD1 matching 7 bases. Per the germline V gene, CDR1 is MDHEN and CDR2 is SYDVKM. The length of the CDR3 is 14 residues. J lost 2 bases, V lost 7 bases, and 7 bases had no gene match. The CDR3 DNA is TGTGCCAGCAAGGCGGGACAGCGAAACACTGAAGCTTTCTTT. Translation gives CASKAGQRNTEAFF.

The J gene is TRBJ2-1, the V gene TRBV18; maybe TRBD2 (5 bases). Trimming removed 4 bases at V and 3 bases at J, with 10 bases between. Germline values: CDR1 KGHSH, CDR2 LQKENI. The CDR3 length is 14 residues. The CDR3 nucleotides are TGTGCCAGCTCACTAGTGGGAGTCTACAATGAGCAGTTCTTC. This encodes CASSLVGVYNEQFF.

A note on this clonotype: This may be a read error: a much more frequent sequence differs by one nucleotide. The chain carries TRBV5-6 and TRBJ1-5; no reliable D call. Between the trimmed V and J ends, which lost 3 bases and 4 bases, there was a span of 5 bases. Germline-derived CDR1 and CDR2 are SGHDT and YYEEEE. CDR3 length: 12 residues. CDR3 in amino acids: CASSCRNQPQHF. DNA of the CDR3: TGTGCCAGCAGCTGTAGAAATCAGCCCCAGCATTTT.

The rearrangement links TRBV30 to TRBJ2-6; D is perhaps TRBD1 or TRBD2 (5 bases each). Trimming pared 5 bases from V and 4 bases from J, leaving 15 bases between. The CDR3 is made up of 15 amino acids. Germline V gene sequence: CDR1 GTSNPN, CDR2 SVGIG (reference sequence). The CDR3 DNA reads as TGTGCCTGGCGACGACCGGGACCCGGGGCCAACGTCCTGACTTTC. As protein: CAWRRPGPGANVLTF.

This chain links TRBV11-2 with TRBJ2-1; D is uncertain. The CDR3 consists of 11 residues. Between the trimmed V and J ends, which lost 5 bases and 15 bases, there was a span of 14 bases. Germline V gene lookup returns CDR1 SGHAT and CDR2 FQNNGV. The CDR3 DNA sequence: TGTGCCAGCAGCATGGCTTCGATGCCGTTCTTC. This codes for CASSMASMPFF.

The chain recombines TRBV7-9 with TRBJ2-3; 10 bases are shared with TRBD2. The CDR3 extends over 15 amino acids. Germline values: CDR1 SEHNR, CDR2 FQNEAQ (reference sequence). J gave up 3 bases and V 3 bases, and 3 bases lay outside the gene matches. The CDR3 loop reads CASSFGLADTDTQYF. For the CDR3, the DNA is TGTGCCAGCAGCTTCGGACTAGCGGATACAGATACGCAGTATTTT.

This rearrangement joins TRBV29-1 to TRBJ2-1; TRBD2 aligns across 7 bases. Per the germline V gene, CDR1 is SQVTM and CDR2 is ANQGSEA. V was pared by 5 bases and J by 3 bases, with 10 bases of the junction left unmatched. The CDR3 is 15 residues long. In DNA, the CDR3 is TGCAGCGTTCGTAAGGGGACTACTATCTACAATGAGCAGTTCTTC. Translation: CSVRKGTTIYNEQFF.

Comments on this clonotype: At one end, the junction sequence differs from germline, possibly due to a read error. V usage is TRBV11-2 and J usage is TRBJ2-1, with TRBD2 matching over 15 bases. Looked up from germline, CDR1 is SGHAT and CDR2 is FQNNGV. The CDR3 has 17 residues. The CDR3 coding sequence is TGTACCAGCAGTGACGGGACTAGCGGGAGGTCCTACAATGAGCAGTTCTTC. Its protein product is CTSSDGTSGRSYNEQFF.

To note about this clonotype: Because the CDR3's place on the DNA is in doubt, the DNA is left out and the CDR3 is given as listed by TCRdb. The genes are TRBV29-1 and TRBJ2-6; the D call TRBD1 from the table was never checked on the DNA. In germline, CDR1 is SQVTM, CDR2 ANQGSEA. The CDR3 extends over 15 residues, inclusive of both ends. This chain's CDR3 is CRVVGEGTGANVPTF.

This clonotype was recorded many times. The chain joins TRBV6-5 to TRBJ2-1; 13 bases map to TRBD2. The V gene's germline CDR1 is MNHEY and CDR2 SVGAGI. Trimming at V came to 5 bases and at J to 6 bases, leaving 1 base not matched to a gene. This CDR3 region has 14 residues. CDR3 DNA sequence: TGTGCCAGCAGTGGACTAGCGGGAGCCAATGAGCAGTTCTTC. Translation gives CASSGLAGANEQFF.

This clonotype has at least ten counts. This sequence joins TRBV12-3 or TRBV12-4 and TRBJ1-2; no reliable D call. V dropped 7 bases and J dropped 8 bases, with 14 bases sitting between them. CDR3 size: 12 residues. CDR3 nucleotides: TGTGCCAGCACCCGGCGGGAGAAAGGCTACACCTTC. Its protein is CASTRREKGYTF.

This clonotype has a handful of counts. Being one base from a much bigger clone, this may be a read error. The V and J genes are TRBV7-9 and TRBJ1-2; D is ambiguous. The germline V and J ends were trimmed by 1 base and 5 bases, with 8 bases remaining between them. Germline loops: CDR1 SEHNR, CDR2 FQNEAQ (reference sequence). CDR3 length: 13 residues. The CDR3 protein is CASSLGGGYGYTF. The CDR3 bases are TGTGCCAGCAGCTTAGGAGGCGGGTATGGCTACACCTTC.

V gene TRBV7-9 combines with J gene TRBJ2-1; TRBD2 agrees at 7 bases. The ends lost 5 bases at V and 3 bases at J; junction bases unmatched: 4. The CDR3 is made up of 14 amino acids. The V gene's germline CDR1 is SEHNR and CDR2 FQNEAQ (reference sequence). The CDR3 reads CASSPSGIYNEQFF. CDR3 sequence (DNA): TGTGCCAGCAGCCCCAGCGGGATCTACAATGAGCAGTTCTTC.

The gene calls are TRBV28 and TRBJ1-1; a weak D match, TRBD1 (6 bases). From germline, CDR1 is MDHEN and CDR2 SYDVKM. This CDR3 region has 15 residues. Trimming took off 6 bases at V and 2 bases at J, with 16 bases between the two ends. The CDR3 sequence is CASRRPGAGNTEAFF. CDR3 nucleotides: TGTGCCAGCAGACGTCCGGGGGCAGGAAACACTGAAGCTTTCTTT. Looking up the rest from reference TRBV28 and TRBJ1-1 gives the full variable domain: DVKVTQSSRYLVKRTGEKVFLECVQDMDHENMFWYRQDPGLGLRLIYFSYDVKMKEKGDIPEGYSVSREKKERFSLILESASTNQTSMYLCASRRPGAGNTEAFFGQGTRLTVV.

This clonotype was counted a few times. The V gene is TRBV2, the J gene TRBJ1-2, with 7 bases lining up with TRBD1. From germline, CDR1 is SNHLY and CDR2 FYNNEI. With 4 bases clipped from V and 6 bases from J, the junction kept 11 bases outside the gene matches. CDR3 length: 15 residues. The DNA of the CDR3 is TGTGCCAGCAGTGCCGGCTGGGGGACAGATAATGGCTACACCTTC. It codes for CASSAGWGTDNGYTF.

This clonotype was seen ten or more times. The J gene is TRBJ1-2, the V gene TRBV10-3, with D possibly matching TRBD1 (5 bases). CDR3 length: 12 residues. The ends were cut back, 2 bases at V and 4 bases at J, with 5 bases in the middle. Germline lookup yields CDR1 ENHRY and CDR2 SYGVKD. In DNA, the CDR3 is TGTGCCATCAGTGAGGACAGCTATGGCTACACCTTC. Translating it yields CAISEDSYGYTF.

This clonotype is deemed medium-sized. The rearrangement joins TRBV11-3 to TRBJ2-1; 10 bases map to TRBD1. The germline V gene has CDR1 SGHNT and CDR2 YENEEA. Germline trimming cut 5 bases from V and 12 bases from J; bases unmatched to any gene: 10. This CDR3 is 14 amino acids long. The CDR3 here is CASSQFGTGERQFF. Here the CDR3 DNA reads TGTGCCAGCAGCCAGTTTGGGACAGGGGAAAGGCAGTTCTTC.

The V and J genes are TRBV5-1 and TRBJ2-1; 10 nucleotides agree with TRBD2. Germline CDR1 SGHRS, CDR2 YFSETQ. The J segment lost 11 bases and the V segment lost 4 bases, leaving 18 bases of the junction unmatched. The CDR3 sequence is 17 residues long. The chain's CDR3 is CASSVGSLAGAGNKQFF. In DNA, the CDR3 is TGCGCCAGCAGCGTGGGCTCCCTAGCGGGAGCTGGTAATAAGCAGTTCTTC.

Regarding this clonotype: This clone may be a read error of a much larger clone one base away. The chain has TRBV6-6 and TRBJ2-5; D ambiguous. Trimming shortened V by 5 bases and J by 7 bases, and 14 bases separated the two germline ends. This CDR3 region has 13 residues. Germline V gene data show CDR1 as MNHNY and CDR2 as SVGAGI (reference sequence). The CDR3 region is CASSQDCGGTQYF. CDR3 DNA: TGTGCCAGCAGTCAAGACTGTGGTGGGACCCAGTACTTC.

This clonotype was picked up many times. The J gene is TRBJ1-2, the V gene TRBV12-5; D is perhaps TRBD1 (6 bases). Germline CDR1 reads LGHNT; CDR2 reads FRNRAP. Trimming stripped 0 bases from V and 7 bases from J, with 15 bases between. The CDR3 has 15 amino acids. The CDR3 protein is CASGLVQGGATGYTF. The CDR3 bases are TGTGCTAGTGGTTTGGTACAGGGCGGTGCAACTGGCTACACCTTC.

The chain combines TRBV29-1 with TRBJ2-3; D perhaps matches TRBD2 (5 bases). Trimming shortened V by 1 base and J by 0 bases, and 20 bases separated the two germline ends. Germline loops: CDR1 SQVTM, CDR2 ANQGSEA. CDR3 size: 18 residues. The CDR3 reads CSVEALGRMGVSTDTQYF. Written as DNA, the CDR3 is TGCAGCGTTGAAGCCTTGGGCAGGATGGGAGTTAGCACAGATACGCAGTATTTT.

Notes on this clonotype: A much larger clone lies a single base off, so this may be a read error. The gene calls are TRBV28 and TRBJ2-7, with 7 bases identical to TRBD2. This CDR3 region has 14 residues. The germline gives CDR1 MDHEN, CDR2 SYDVKM. The CDR3 DNA is TGTACCACCCTTAGTGGGACTACTACCTACGAGCAGTACTTC. Amino acid sequence: CTTLSGTTTYEQYF.

As for this clonotype: Because the CDR3 is missing its conserved closing phenylalanine or tryptophan, this is likely a read error. The limits of the CDR3 on the DNA are not certain, so only TCRdb's listed CDR3 is given. The chain joins TRBV6-5 to TRBJ2-7; the table's D call TRBD1 went unverified against the DNA. The CDR3 sequence runs 13 residues, both termini included. Per germline, CDR1 MNHEY and CDR2 SVGAGI. CDR3 region: CASSQDTGYEQYL.

The V gene is TRBV29-1, the J gene TRBJ1-2, with TRBD1 as a possible D gene (5 bases). This CDR3 is built from 12 residues. Germline V gene lookup returns CDR1 SQVTM and CDR2 ANQGSEA. The CDR3 spells CSARTTDYGYTF. The CDR3 nucleotides are TGCAGTGCCCGGACAACTGACTATGGCTACACCTTC.

This clonotype was recorded many times. The chain is built from TRBV29-1 and TRBJ2-7; D unresolved. Between the trimmed V and J ends, which lost 4 bases and 3 bases, there was a span of 19 bases. This CDR3 has 15 amino acids. CDR1 and CDR2 from the germline V gene are SQVTM and ANQGSEA. Written as DNA, the CDR3 is TGCAGCGTTGTTCTCAGGCGGTACCTACGCTACGAGCAGTACTTC. Translation gives CSVVLRRYLRYEQYF.